This is a list of T cell receptor beta chains from one sample in a study of T cell responses to AZD1222 COVID-19 vaccine. The repertoire was sequenced with immunoSEQ multiplex PCR; TCRdb's copy has only in-frame clones and lacks some. The repertoire has 150,000 or so clones, approximately 85% of them found once; the top ten carry approximately 8%. This sample comprised peripheral blood, obtained on day 0 of AZD1222 vaccination. The receptors shown here come from an adult in good health. The CDR3 runs from the conserved cysteine through the conserved F or W. D genes are given only for firm matches. A row's size may be missing; if present it is once, few, many or a size class.

NA	TRBJ2-3	NA	TRBV7-9	TGTGCCAGCAGCCCCGAGACCCCAGATACGCAGTATTTT	CASSPETPDTQYF
NA	TRBJ1-4	NA	TRBV5-8	TGTGCCAGCAGCCTGATGGGGCAGAATAATGAAAAACTGTTTTTT	CASSLMGQNNEKLFF
TRBD2	TRBJ2-1	NA	TRBV30	TGTGCCTGGACGGGGGGAGGGAGATACAATGAGCAGTTCTTC	CAWTGGGRYNEQFF
TRBD2	TRBJ2-1	few	TRBV6-2/TRBV6-3	TGTGCCAGCAGTTCACTAGCGGGGGGGCATAATGAGCAGTTCTTC	CASSSLAGGHNEQFF
NA	TRBJ1-2	NA	TRBV6-5	TGTGCCAGCAGCCAACAAACCGACAGCAGCTATGGCTACACCTTC	CASSQQTDSSYGYTF
TRBD1	TRBJ2-7	NA	TRBV15	TGTGCCACCAGCATAAGTACAGGGGGGAACTACGAGCAGTACTTC	CATSISTGGNYEQYF
TRBD1	TRBJ1-2	NA	TRBV10-3	TGTGCCATCAGCCAAAGACAGGGGTACTATGGCTACACCTTC	CAISQRQGYYGYTF
NA	TRBJ2-7	NA	TRBV18	TGTGCCAGCTCACCCCAAGGACAGGTACGAGCGGGTTACGAGCAGTACTTC	CASSPQGQVRAGYEQYF
NA	TRBJ2-4	NA	TRBV12-2	TGTGCAAGTCGCTTAGCTTGGAGGCAGGGCGAGAACATTCAGTACTTC	CASRLAWRQGENIQYF
NA	TRBJ2-1	once	TRBV27	TGTGCCACCAGGGGGGCCATATACAATGAGCAGTTCTTC	CATRGAIYNEQFF
NA	TRBJ2-3	NA	TRBV28	TGTGCCAGCACCCTAGGGGGTAGAGGGGGCACAGATACGCAGTATTTT	CASTLGGRGGTDTQYF
NA	TRBJ2-4	NA	TRBV28	TGTGCCAGCAGCCCCCTTGGGCAGGGACTAGCCAAAAACATTCAGTACTTC	CASSPLGQGLAKNIQYF
NA	TRBJ2-1	NA	TRBV7-9	TGTGCCAGCATCCCACTAGGGGGCGGGAGATCCCGCAATGAGCAGTTCTTC	CASIPLGGGRSRNEQFF
NA	TRBJ2-3	NA	TRBV4-2	TGTGCCAGCAGCCTGTCCTGGTTGGCCACAGATACGCAGTATTTT	CASSLSWLATDTQYF
NA	TRBJ2-2	NA	TRBV5-1	TGCGCCACCCGCCCTAACACCGGGGAGCTGTTTTTT	CATRPNTGELFF
TRBD1	TRBJ2-1	NA	TRBV27	TGTGCCAGCAGTTTCCTTTCGACAGGGGTCCACAATGAGCAGTTCTTC	CASSFLSTGVHNEQFF
NA	TRBJ2-3	NA	TRBV15	TGTGCCACCAGCAAGAGGACTCAAGATACGCAGTATTTT	CATSKRTQDTQYF
TRBD1	TRBJ1-6	NA	TRBV27	TGTGCCAGCAGTACCACAGGGGATTCCTATAATTCACCCCTCCACTTT	CASSTTGDSYNSPLHF
NA	TRBJ2-7	NA	TRBV5-6	TGTGCCAGCAGCCTCCCCACCGGGACCAAGTACGAGCAGTACTTC	CASSLPTGTKYEQYF
NA	TRBJ1-6	NA	TRBV13	TGTGCCAGCAGCACCAGACAGCAACCCTATAATTCACCCCTCCACTTT	CASSTRQQPYNSPLHF
NA	TRBJ1-5	medium-sized	TRBV6-2/TRBV6-3	TGTGCCAGCAGTTACTCGTCGCCATCTCAGCCCCAGCATTTT	CASSYSSPSQPQHF
TRBD1	TRBJ1-5	NA	TRBV5-6	TGTGCCAGCAGCTATAGACAGGGTCATAGCAATCAGCCCCAGCATTTT	CASSYRQGHSNQPQHF
NA	TRBJ2-7	NA	TRBV3-1/TRBV3-2	TGTGCCAGCAGCCAAGACCCCTCCCTAACCTACGAGCAGTACTTC	CASSQDPSLTYEQYF
TRBD2	TRBJ2-3	once	TRBV15	TGTGCCACCAGCAGAGGTCTAGCGGGCATCACAGATACGCAGTATTTT	CATSRGLAGITDTQYF
NA	TRBJ2-1	NA	TRBV11-3	TGTGCCAGCAGCCCGGCAGGGGACTCCTACAATGAGCAGTTCTTC	CASSPAGDSYNEQFF
NA	TRBJ2-1	NA	TRBV7-9	TGTGCCAGCAGCTTCTTTGGCCCTTATAATGAGCAGTTCTTC	CASSFFGPYNEQFF
NA	TRBJ1-2	NA	TRBV3-1/TRBV3-2	TGTGCCAGCAGCCAAGTAGAAGGGAGGGACTATGGCTACACCTTC	CASSQVEGRDYGYTF
NA	TRBJ2-7	NA	TRBV7-6	TGTGCCAGCAGCTTGAAGATGTACGAGCAGTACTTC	CASSLKMYEQYF
TRBD1	TRBJ1-1	once	TRBV18	TGTGCCAGCTCACCTGGACAGGGTGGTACTGAAGCTTTCTTT	CASSPGQGGTEAFF
TRBD2	TRBJ2-7	NA	TRBV6-5	TGTGCCAGCCACTCCGGGAGCGGGAGGGCCTACGAGCAGTACTTC	CASHSGSGRAYEQYF
NA	TRBJ1-1	NA	TRBV5-1	TGCGCCAGCAGCCCACAGGGTGGGGCCACTGAAGCTTTCTTT	CASSPQGGATEAFF
NA	TRBJ2-6	NA	TRBV11-2	TGTGCCAGCAGCCCAACTCTTGGGCGGGCCAACGTCCTGACTTTC	CASSPTLGRANVLTF
NA	TRBJ2-1	NA	TRBV29-1	TGCAGCGTTGAAGTGAGCCATGAGCAGTTCTTC	CSVEVSHEQFF
NA	TRBJ1-6	NA	TRBV12-3/TRBV12-4	TGTGCCAGCAGACAGGGTCTGTCACCCCTCCACTTT	CASRQGLSPLHF
TRBD1	TRBJ1-6	once	TRBV7-8	TGTGCCAGCAGCTCCCAGGGGGGACAGGGGCTTTCACCCCTCCACTTT	CASSSQGGQGLSPLHF
NA	TRBJ2-4	once	TRBV12-3/TRBV12-4	TGTGCCAGCAGTTTACAGGGTAGGAACATTCAGTACTTC	CASSLQGRNIQYF
NA	TRBJ2-1	few	TRBV18	TGTGCCAGCTCACCACCGTCGGCGGGGGCTTACAATGAGCAGTTCTTC	CASSPPSAGAYNEQFF
TRBD1	TRBJ1-5	NA	TRBV20-1	TGCAGTGCCACCGGGACAGGGGGCCAGCATTTT	CSATGTGGQHF